A single sample is the source of the 12 T cell receptor beta chains below, sequenced in a study of blood T cell repertoires in COVID-19. Assay: immunoSEQ multiplex PCR; the TCRdb copy retains only in-frame clones and omits some. Of 70,000 to 90,000 clones in the sample, 85% to 90% are singletons; the top ten hold roughly 1%. Specimen: PBMCs or T cells enriched from blood (not recorded which). Receptors were obtained from a woman in her forties or fifties with acute COVID-19.

This clone was seen a few times. This chain uses TRBV5-4 with TRBJ2-1, with D tentatively TRBD1 (6 bases). CDR1 and CDR2 (germline): SGHNT, YYREEE (reference sequence). With 0 bases removed from V and 8 bases from J, the gap between germline ends came to 18 bases. The CDR3 length is 16 residues. The CDR3 nucleotides read TGTGCCAGCAGCTTGGAGTTAGCTTCTGAGGGGGATGAGCAGTTCTTC. Protein product: CASSLELASEGDEQFF. The full variable domain, its missing parts supplied by reference TRBV5-4 and TRBJ2-1, is ETGVTQSPTHLIKTRGQQVTLRCSSQSGHNTVSWYQQALGQGPQFIFQYYREEENGRGNFPPRFSGLQFPNYSSELNVNALELDDSALYLCASSLELASEGDEQFFGPGTRLTVL.

The rearrangement links TRBV9 to TRBJ2-2; tentatively, D is TRBD2 (6 bases). Trimming took off 0 bases at V and 4 bases at J, with 10 bases between the two ends. The CDR3 runs 15 residues. The V gene's germline CDR1 is SGDLS and CDR2 YYNGEE. The CDR3 nucleotides read TGTGCCAGCAGCGTAGTATGGGGAGGCACCGGGGAGCTGTTTTTT. This translates into CASSVVWGGTGELFF. Looking up the rest from reference TRBV9 and TRBJ2-2 gives the full variable domain: DSGVTQTPKHLITATGQRVTLRCSPRSGDLSVYWYQQSLDQGLQFLIQYYNGEERAKGNILERFSAQQFPDLHSELNLSSLELGDSALYFCASSVVWGGTGELFFGEGSRLTVL.

The chain is built from TRBV24-1 and TRBJ1-1, with 8 nucleotides matching TRBD1. V gave up 5 bases and J gave up 1 base; unmatched junction bases: 8. Germline loops: CDR1 KGHDR, CDR2 SFDVKD. The CDR3 loop spans 16 amino acids. The CDR3 spells CATSARQGRGNTEAFF. The CDR3 bases are TGTGCCACCAGTGCCAGACAGGGGAGAGGGAACACTGAAGCTTTCTTT.

This chain uses TRBV6-5 with TRBJ1-6; tentatively, D is TRBD1 (5 bases). Germline CDR1 is MNHEY and CDR2 is SVGAGI. The CDR3 is made up of 16 amino acids. V lost 0 bases, J lost 8 bases, and 14 bases lay in between. The CDR3, as DNA: TGTGCCAGCAGTTACTCGCTCTCCCGGGGGGATTCACCCCTCCACTTT. It specifies CASSYSLSRGDSPLHF.

The V and J genes are TRBV27 and TRBJ1-2; 10 positions match TRBD1. V shed 3 bases, J shed 7 bases, and the junction held 17 bases outside the gene matches. The CDR3 spans 18 residues. Germline CDR1 is MNHEY and CDR2 is SMNVEV (reference sequence). CDR3 nucleotide sequence: TGTGCCAGCAGTTTTCTTGGACACCCGGGACAGGGGTTTGGTGGCTACACCTTC. It encodes CASSFLGHPGQGFGGYTF.

The V and J genes are TRBV12-3 or TRBV12-4 and TRBJ1-1; D is ambiguous. The CDR3 is made up of 11 amino acids. V lost 5 bases and J lost 11, with 12 bases in between. The CDR3 nucleotides read TGTGCCAGCAGTCGAGGAACGATTGCTTTCTTT. This codes for CASSRGTIAFF.

V gene TRBV6-5 combines with J gene TRBJ2-3; 10 positions agree with TRBD2. The ends lost 6 bases at V and 6 bases at J; junction bases unmatched: 9. The CDR3 is 15 residues long. CDR1 is MNHEY, CDR2 SVGAGI, per germline. CDR3 sequence reads: CASSSPGLALDTQYF. CDR3 DNA: TGTGCCAGCAGCTCGCCGGGACTAGCGTTGGATACGCAGTATTTT.

The J gene is TRBJ2-2, the V gene TRBV9; 7 bases fit TRBD2. With 4 bases clipped from V and 1 base from J, the junction kept 7 bases outside the gene matches. Looked up from germline, CDR1 is SGDLS and CDR2 is YYNGEE. This CDR3 spans 16 amino acids. The CDR3 loop is CASSSPGEGNTGELFF. Written as DNA, the CDR3 is TGTGCCAGCAGCTCCCCGGGGGAGGGGAACACCGGGGAGCTGTTTTTT.

The chain uses TRBV15 and TRBJ2-7; weak D call: TRBD1 (6 bases). Trimming took off 0 bases at V and 3 bases at J, with 12 bases between the two ends. From germline, CDR1 is LNHNV and CDR2 YYDKDF (reference sequence). The CDR3 extends over 15 amino acids. In DNA form, the CDR3 reads TGTGCCACCAGCAGAGATCGGACAGACTACTACGAGCAGTACTTC. Translated: CATSRDRTDYYEQYF.

The V and J genes are TRBV13 and TRBJ2-3; D is perhaps TRBD2 (5 bases). Germline loops: CDR1 PRHDT, CDR2 FYEKMQ (reference sequence). The CDR3 runs 14 residues. V lost 0 bases, J lost 4 bases, and 8 bases lay in between. Here the CDR3 reads CASSLGVGADTQYF. In DNA form, the CDR3 reads TGTGCCAGCAGCTTAGGGGTCGGGGCAGATACGCAGTATTTT.

The sample holds one count of this clone. The chain combines TRBV4-1 with TRBJ2-1; 10 nucleotides match TRBD2. The CDR3 sequence is 17 residues long. J gave up 6 bases and V 2 bases, and 10 bases lay outside the gene matches. Per germline, CDR1 MGHRA and CDR2 YSYEKL. This CDR3 reads CASSQRDGTSDPNEQFF. In DNA form, the CDR3 reads TGCGCCAGCAGCCAAAGGGATGGGACTAGCGACCCCAATGAGCAGTTCTTC.

This chain joins TRBV7-9 and TRBJ1-3; D ambiguous. The V end lost 8 bases, the J end lost 2 bases, and 10 bases lay between the germline ends. The length of the CDR3 is 13 residues. The V gene's germline CDR1 is SEHNR and CDR2 FQNEAQ (reference sequence). CDR3: CASSRPAGNTIYF. The CDR3 bases are TGTGCCAGCTCACGTCCGGCTGGAAACACCATATATTTT. The whole variable domain, remainder taken from reference TRBV7-9 and TRBJ1-3, is DTGVSQNPRHKITKRGQNVTFRCDPISEHNRLYWYRQTLGQGPEFLTYFQNEAQLEKSRLLSDRFSAERPKGSFSTLEIQRTEQGDSAMYLCASSRPAGNTIYFGEGSWLTVV.